Many counts were recorded for the clone carrying this T cell receptor beta chain. RNA transcripts were the template for amplifying TCR beta CDR3 regions. During a first-round RT-PCR of the TCR CDR3, the HTBI primer set was used. TCRdb re-derived calls from the multiplex PCR reads in MiXCR, one entry per CDR3 protein. The table lists some 570,000 distinct CDR3 sequences, 17% of them singletons, with roughly 18% in the top ten. Ophthalmopathy patients had moderate-to-severe active disease, CAS ≥3, NOSPECS ≥4, and disease duration under 3 months. The ends lost 7 bases at V and 3 bases at J; junction bases unmatched: 8. The CDR3 sequence is 15 residues long. Germline values: CDR1 MNHNS, CDR2 SASEGT. This sample was included in a study of T cells in Graves' hyperthyroidism and ophthalmopathy. Study background: Peripheral blood was acquired at first diagnosis, ahead of any therapy whatsoever.

The origin of this receptor is a woman in her late teens or twenties with Graves' ophthalmopathy. Source material: blood. The chain recombines TRBV6-1 with TRBJ2-3; 9 bases are shared with TRBD2. The DNA of the CDR3 is TGTGCCAGCACCGTAGCGGGAGACCCTACAGATACGCAGTATTTT. Its protein is CASTVAGDPTDTQYF.